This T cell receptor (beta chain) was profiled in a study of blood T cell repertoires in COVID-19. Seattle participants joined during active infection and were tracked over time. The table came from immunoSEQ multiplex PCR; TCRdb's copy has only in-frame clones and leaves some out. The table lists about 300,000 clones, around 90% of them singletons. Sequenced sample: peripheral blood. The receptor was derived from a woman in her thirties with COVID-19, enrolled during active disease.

The CDR3 nucleotides read TGTGCCAGCAGCTTGGGCGGGAGGGCCACAGATACGCAGTATTTT. Translation gives CASSLGGRATDTQYF. This chain joins TRBV5-4 and TRBJ2-3, with 9 positions matching TRBD2. This CDR3 has 15 residues. After removal of 0 bases from V and 2 bases from J, the junction contained 1 base not matched to a gene. Germline-derived CDR1 and CDR2 are SGHNT and YYREEE (reference sequence).